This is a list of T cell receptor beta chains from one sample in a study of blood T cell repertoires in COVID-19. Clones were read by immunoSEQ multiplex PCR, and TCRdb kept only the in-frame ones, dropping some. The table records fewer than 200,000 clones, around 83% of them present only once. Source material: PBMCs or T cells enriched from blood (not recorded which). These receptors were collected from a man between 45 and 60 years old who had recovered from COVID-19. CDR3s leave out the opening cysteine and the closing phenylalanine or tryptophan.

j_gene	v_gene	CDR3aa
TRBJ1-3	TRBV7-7	ASSTGTGNTIY
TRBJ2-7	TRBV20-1	SATSDYEQY
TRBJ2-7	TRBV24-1	ATSDGPGRGTYEQY
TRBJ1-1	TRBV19	ASAYWGLRDSNTEAF
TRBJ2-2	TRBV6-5	AGSRGITGELF
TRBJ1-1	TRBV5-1	ASSAGGNTEAF
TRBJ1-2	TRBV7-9	ASSHLSNRLYGYT
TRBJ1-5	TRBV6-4	ASSPGQFHQPQH
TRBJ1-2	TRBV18	ASSPNDRGVGYT
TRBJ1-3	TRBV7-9	ASSLDSAGGGNTIY
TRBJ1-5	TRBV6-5	ASRNPGVSEPQH
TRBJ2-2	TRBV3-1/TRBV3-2	ASSFGTSGVGELF
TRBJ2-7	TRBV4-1	ASSQLGTGHREQY
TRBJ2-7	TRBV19	ASSIFSKTSYEQY
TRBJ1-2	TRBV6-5	ASSYRGLGYGYT
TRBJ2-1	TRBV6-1	ASSEDRGYEQF
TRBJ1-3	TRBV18	ASSLGVLSSGNTIY
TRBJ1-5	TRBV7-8	ASSPDSVNQPQH
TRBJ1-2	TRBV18	ASSPGLAGGYT
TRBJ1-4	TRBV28	ASEDREKLF
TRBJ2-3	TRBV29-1	SVDGQGLRGGAADTQY
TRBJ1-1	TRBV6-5	ASQNQLVNTEAF
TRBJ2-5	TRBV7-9	ASNLRTGRETQY
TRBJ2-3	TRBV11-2	ASSPWGGSTDTQY
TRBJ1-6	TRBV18	ASSLDISNNSPLH
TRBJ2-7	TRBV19	ASRLGHGNYEQY
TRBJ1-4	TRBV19	ASSTSLGRTDEKLF
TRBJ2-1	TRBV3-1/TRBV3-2	ASSQASLLAGYDNEQF
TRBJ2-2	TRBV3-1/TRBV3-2	ASSQRDRGGTGELF
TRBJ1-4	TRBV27	ASRARHGANEKLF
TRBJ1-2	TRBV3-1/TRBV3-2	ASSQGDRQGRDGYT
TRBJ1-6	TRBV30	AWNGQGVGSPLH
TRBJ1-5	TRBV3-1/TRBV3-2	ASSQKGTGGNQPQH
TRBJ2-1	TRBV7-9	ASSLHGGGENEQF
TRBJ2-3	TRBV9	ASSPLLAGGTDTQY
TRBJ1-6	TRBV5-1	ASSFEGSGSPLH
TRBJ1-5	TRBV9	ASSPQGGPLPQH
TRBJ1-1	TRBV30	AWSPPRQGAPEAF
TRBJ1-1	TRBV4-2	ASSQDTVEAF
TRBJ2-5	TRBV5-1	ASSWGQGTQETQY
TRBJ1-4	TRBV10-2	ASSVWQGMEKLF
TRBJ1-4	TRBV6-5	ASRPGQGLEKLF
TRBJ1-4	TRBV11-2	ASSPTQTGPNEKLF
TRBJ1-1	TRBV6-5	ASSTTGMYTEAF
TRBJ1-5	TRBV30	AWSPAGNQPQH
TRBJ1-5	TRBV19	ASTWWAGKGVSNQPQH
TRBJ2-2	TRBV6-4	ASSAQGTGELF
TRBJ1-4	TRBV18	ASSPGGGDEKLF
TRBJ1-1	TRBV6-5	ASSYEFNTEAF
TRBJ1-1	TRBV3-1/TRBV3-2	ASSHTGGGTEAF